Listed below are T cell receptor beta chains from one sample, sequenced in a study of T cells in Graves' hyperthyroidism and ophthalmopathy. TCRdb fed the multiplex PCR reads into MiXCR, producing one record per CDR3 protein. The data contain 500,000 to 650,000 distinct CDR3 sequences, 17% of them seen just once; the ten biggest clones take up approximately 15%. The specimen was blood. These receptors originate from a woman under 30 with Graves' ophthalmopathy. CDR3s include the opening cysteine and the closing phenylalanine or tryptophan. D genes are given only for firm matches. Expanded clones get a size class; other rows say once, few or many, or leave the size out.

abundance,v_gene,j_gene,d_gene,CDR3aa,CDR3nt
-,TRBV5-1,TRBJ1-6,TRBD1,CASSSDRAYSPLHF,TGCGCCAGCAGCTCGGACAGGGCTTATTCACCCCTCCACTTT
-,TRBV20-1,TRBJ1-5,TRBD1,CSARGDSQPSQPQHF,TGCAGTGCTAGAGGGGACAGCCAACCTTCTCAGCCCCAGCATTTT
many,TRBV11-2,TRBJ2-3,TRBD2,CASSFSGGQTDTQYF,TGTGCCAGCAGCTTTAGCGGGGGTCAAACAGATACGCAGTATTTT
many,TRBV7-9,TRBJ1-4,-,CASSSGEANEKLFF,TGTGCCAGCAGCTCAGGGGAGGCTAATGAAAAACTGTTTTTT
many,TRBV5-1,TRBJ2-7,-,CASSLDLMVEQYF,TGCGCCAGCAGCCTGGACCTCATGGTCGAGCAGTACTTC
many,TRBV6-1,TRBJ1-5,TRBD1,CASSERDRGKEPQHF,TGTGCCAGCAGTGAACGGGACAGGGGAAAGGAGCCCCAGCATTTT
-,TRBV19,TRBJ1-2,-,CASSILWGRGYTF,TGTGCCAGTAGTATCCTTTGGGGGCGAGGCTACACCTTC
many,TRBV28,TRBJ2-7,TRBD1,CASSFGTETYEQYF,TGTGCCAGCAGTTTCGGGACAGAAACCTACGAGCAGTACTTC
-,TRBV2,TRBJ2-6,-,CASSEYRFEGANVLTF,TGTGCCAGCAGTGAGTACAGGTTCGAAGGGGCCAACGTCCTGACTTTC
many,TRBV7-9,TRBJ2-7,TRBD2,CASSPAAGLAGYEQYF,TGTGCCAGCAGCCCCGCAGCGGGACTAGCGGGCTACGAGCAGTACTTC
once,TRBV6-2/TRBV6-3,TRBJ2-6,TRBD2,CASSYTLSGGAFGANVLTF,TGTGCCAGCAGTTACACCCTTAGCGGGGGGGCCTTCGGGGCCAACGTCCTGACTTTC
few,TRBV7-2,TRBJ1-5,-,CASSWTDSNQPQHF,TGTGCCAGCAGCTGGACAGATAGCAATCAGCCCCAGCATTTT
-,TRBV6-2/TRBV6-3,TRBJ2-1,-,CASSYSSLFAEQFF,TGTGCCAGCAGTTACTCGAGCCTCTTTGCGGAGCAGTTCTTC
many,TRBV7-9,TRBJ1-5,-,CASSLGIGGNQPQHF,TGTGCCAGCAGCTTAGGTATCGGTGGCAATCAGCCCCAGCATTTT
few,TRBV6-2/TRBV6-3,TRBJ2-5,-,CASSYGGAPVQETQYF,TGTGCCAGCAGTTACGGAGGGGCGCCCGTCCAAGAGACCCAGTACTTC
-,TRBV20-1,TRBJ2-5,TRBD1,CSARGGQGPQETQYF,TGCAGTGCTAGAGGGGGACAGGGACCCCAAGAGACCCAGTACTTC
many,TRBV11-2,TRBJ1-6,TRBD1,CASSSRVGTGGKSPLHF,TGTGCCAGCAGCTCCCGGGTGGGGACAGGGGGAAAATCACCCCTCCACTTT
many,TRBV30,TRBJ1-1,TRBD1,CAWSVRGGPGGRAFF,TGTGCCTGGAGTGTACGAGGGGGCCCAGGGGGTCGGGCTTTCTTT
few,TRBV4-1,TRBJ2-7,-,CASSPIYLEGSEQYF,TGCGCCAGCAGCCCAATTTATCTTGAGGGAAGCGAGCAGTACTTC